The clone carrying this TCR beta chain was counted at least ten times. Its antigen is not known. The read finishes 3 residues shy of the CDR3 end, and the germline J gene is used to complete it. The data originate from a study of T cell clonality in common variable immunodeficiency. CDR1 ENHRY and CDR2 SYGVKD come from the germline V gene. V was pared by 9 bases and J by 0 bases, with 15 bases of the junction left unmatched. The CDR3 has 18 amino acids. Patients and controls were mostly of Caucasian heritage. The assay was immunoSEQ multiplex PCR, and TCRdb's table has in-frame clones only and misses some. This sample comprises 50,000 to 65,000 clones, none seen once only. Study-level results: Reportedly, TCR beta sequences from common variable immunodeficiency showed fewer deletions and N-nucleotide insertions. The cause of increased CVID clonality remains unclear without subpopulation sequencing.

V is TRBV10-3 and J is TRBJ2-2; TRBD2 agrees at 8 bases. The sequenced sample was peripheral blood mononuclear cells. The TCR was taken from a person between 18 and 75 years old in good health. The part of the CDR3 DNA that was read is TGTGCCATAACGGAGGGACTAGTATTGGAGGCGAACACCGGGGAG. Its translation is CAITEGLVLEANTGE. The CDR3, in full, reads CAITEGLVLEANTGELFF.